This entry lists 7 T cell receptor beta chains sequenced from one sample in a study of cytomegalovirus exposure and HLA in healthy donors. PCR involved 60 Vbeta and 13 Jbeta primers. Some clones are missing from TCRdb's copy, which holds only in-frame ones; the method was immunoSEQ multiplex PCR. This table has more than 90,000 clones, about two thirds appearing once. The sequenced sample consisted of PBMCs. These receptors came from a man between 50 and 59 years old in good health and CMV-seronegative.

The V gene is TRBV10-3, the J gene TRBJ1-1; D is unresolved. CDR3 length: 13 residues. Germline CDR1 reads ENHRY; CDR2 reads SYGVKD. V lost 1 base and J 1 base, leaving 4 bases between the germline ends. DNA for the CDR3: TGTGCCATCAGTGAGTTCCGGAACACTGAAGCTTTCTTT. As protein: CAISEFRNTEAFF.

This chain links TRBV5-1 with TRBJ2-7, with 8 bases aligning to TRBD2. V shed 2 bases, J shed 3 bases, and the junction held 1 base outside the gene matches. The germline V gene encodes CDR1 SGHRS and CDR2 YFSETQ. This CDR3 is built from 13 residues. The CDR3 spells CASSFGGGYEQYV. Written as DNA, the CDR3 is TGCGCCAGCAGCTTCGGGGGGGGCTACGAGCAGTACGTC.

The genes are TRBV6-5 and TRBJ2-7; TRBD1 matches at 8 bases. V shed 6 bases, J shed 0 bases, and the junction held 4 bases outside the gene matches. The CDR3 has 14 residues. The V gene's germline CDR1 is MNHEY and CDR2 SVGAGI. The CDR3, as DNA: TGTGCCAGCAGCTGGACAGGGAGCTCCTACGAGCAGTACTTC. This translates into CASSWTGSSYEQYF.

This clone was seen only a few times. The genes are TRBV7-3 and TRBJ2-2; no clear D. Germline assignment: CDR1 SGHTA and CDR2 FQGTGA. V was pared by 8 bases and J by 1 base, with 5 bases between. The CDR3 sequence is 12 residues long. Written as DNA, the CDR3 is TGTGCCAGCGGGCGGAACACCGGGGAGCTGTTTTTT. As protein: CASGRNTGELFF.

On this clone itself: This same CDR3 is encoded by further DNA sequences in the sample. V gene TRBV5-1 combines with J gene TRBJ2-3; unclear D gene. Germline assignment: CDR1 SGHRS and CDR2 YFSETQ. The CDR3 runs to 12 residues. V gave up 1 base and J gave up 6 bases, with 6 bases separating them. This chain's CDR3 is CASSLPGDTQYF. CDR3 nucleotides: TGCGCCAGCAGCTTGCCCGGGGATACGCAGTATTTT.

This sequence joins TRBV5-1 and TRBJ1-4; D is uncertain. The ends were cut back, 1 base at V and 7 bases at J, with 11 bases in the middle. Germline lookup yields CDR1 SGHRS and CDR2 YFSETQ. The CDR3 runs 14 residues. CDR3 region: CASSLIGSGEKLFF. CDR3 in DNA: TGCGCCAGCAGCTTGATAGGGAGCGGTGAAAAACTGTTTTTT.

V is TRBV28 and J is TRBJ1-2; the match to TRBD1 covers 11 bases. V lost 4 bases, J lost 3 bases, and 7 bases stayed unmatched. Per the germline V gene, CDR1 is MDHEN and CDR2 is SYDVKM. The CDR3 is 16 amino acids. The CDR3 protein is CASSSRDRGVYYGYTF. CDR3 sequence (DNA): TGTGCCAGCAGTTCCCGGGACAGGGGGGTCTACTATGGCTACACCTTC.